This T cell receptor beta chain is from a study of human T cells and chemical hapten exposure. The sample holds many counts of this clonotype. What it recognizes is unknown. During construction of the library, unique molecular identifiers were attached to individual cDNA molecules for quantitative, reproducible TCR counting. In TCRdb, the RACE reads were re-called with MiXCR into one record per CDR3 protein. The sample lists some 59,000 distinct CDR3 sequences; over 9% were seen once. Regarding time point: pre-sensitization, week 0. The treatment was: therapeutic diphenylcyclopropenone sensitization with weekly scalp DPC. Study-wide findings and caveats: DPC sensitization did not alter TCRs above 1 in 1000 frequency.

The CDR3 has 14 amino acids. Germline CDR1 DFQATT, CDR2 SNEGSKA (reference sequence). J gave up 6 bases and V 6 bases, and 12 bases lay outside the gene matches. The source material was whole blood, sampled in connection with sensitization to the hapten diphenylcyclopropenone (DPC). This TCR came from a woman in her 40s with alopecia areata. Some clones in this sample may be carry-over from other donors' samples. The chain has TRBV20-1 and TRBJ1-1, with 8 nucleotides matching TRBD1. CDR3 residues: CSADRGGMVAEAFF. The CDR3 region has the DNA TGCAGTGCCGACAGGGGTGGTATGGTCGCTGAAGCTTTCTTT.